What follows describes a single T cell receptor (beta chain). Enrolled through a virtual design, the participants were between 18 and 89 years of age and came from 24 US areas. Each exposed participant met a COVID-19 case in the 2 weeks preceding study entry. This entry comes from a study of blood T cell repertoires in COVID-19. Study background: Specimens from acute and convalescent COVID-19 originated in the United States, Italy and Spain. T cells, B-cell-depleted T cells, or PBMCs provided the cDNA or gDNA that served as material.

Profiled with immunoSEQ multiplex PCR; TCRdb holds only in-frame clones, not every one. In the table there are 430,000 or so clones, approximately 90% of which are singletons. The sequenced sample was PBMCs or T cells enriched from blood (not recorded which). The receptor was derived from a woman aged 18-29 years who had been exposed to COVID-19.

CDR3 nucleotides: TGCGCCAGCAGCCCCCGAGGCTTGGCGGGGGGTATACAAGAGACCCAGTACTTC. Translated, it gives CASSPRGLAGGIQETQYF. The V and J genes are TRBV5-1 and TRBJ2-5, with 8 bases aligning to TRBD2. Germline CDR1 SGHRS, CDR2 YFSETQ. This CDR3 spans 18 amino acids. J was trimmed by 2 bases and V by 4 bases; bases with no gene match: 16.